The clone carrying this T cell receptor (beta chain) was observed a few times. Its antigen is not identified. This CDR3 has 11 amino acids. CDR1 and CDR2 from the germline V gene are MDHEN and SYDVKM. V was trimmed by 5 bases and J by 4 bases, leaving 3 bases between them. This specimen comes from a study of OX40 agonist ivuxolimab in advanced cancers. Study in general: Patients were over 65% male with ages roughly 23 to 85, mean approximately 55. Anti-PD-1, anti-PD-L1 or anti-CTLA-4 therapy given earlier was allowed, and approximately 43% had some. There were three patients with partial responses, one having hepatocellular carcinoma and two cutaneous melanoma. Findings and caveats of the study: CD8+ T cells were the subset that, on average, had more expanded clones than CD4+.

Libraries were prepared by immunoSEQ multiplex PCR; TCRdb keeps only in-frame clonotypes and omits some of them. In the table there are around 84,000 clones, about four fifths of which are singletons. The sample here was CD4+ or CD8+ T cells sorted from blood, taken in a trial of the OX40 agonist ivuxolimab. The chain joins TRBV28 to TRBJ1-5; no clear D. The receptor was isolated from an adult with an advanced solid tumor such as melanoma, head and neck, liver or kidney cancer. CDR3 DNA: TGTGCCAGCAGTAAAAATCAGCCCCAGCATTTT. The encoded protein is CASSKNQPQHF. Together with reference TRBV28 and TRBJ1-5, the CDR3 gives the full variable domain: DVKVTQSSRYLVKRTGEKVFLECVQDMDHENMFWYRQDPGLGLRLIYFSYDVKMKEKGDIPEGYSVSREKKERFSLILESASTNQTSMYLCASSKNQPQHFGDGTRLSIL.